This TCR beta chain was identified in a study of T cells in Graves' hyperthyroidism and ophthalmopathy. The study's findings and limits: Ophthalmopathy, which appeared later, was predicted by the model a median approximately 6 months before onset.

What was amplified from RNA transcripts were TCR beta CDR3 regions. TCR CDR3 regions were first amplified by RT-PCR with HTBI primers. TCRdb itself ran the multiplex PCR reads through MiXCR, one entry per CDR3 protein. The repertoire includes over 700,000 distinct CDR3 sequences, approximately 36% of them detected once, and around 29% sits in the top ten. No ophthalmopathy progression within 18 months constituted stable Graves' hyperthyroidism. Diagnostic decisions used clinical symptoms, serum thyroxine and TRAb, thyroid ultrasound and orbital computed tomography. This clonotype turned up a few times. Its antigen is unknown. The receptor was derived from a woman aged 40 to 50 with Graves' hyperthyroidism. Sequenced sample: blood.

In nucleotides, the CDR3 is TGCGCCAGCGGGGTCGGTCCCACTGAAGCTTTCTTT. Protein sequence: CASGVGPTEAFF. V and J are TRBV5-1 and TRBJ1-1; D call uncertain. V was cut by 7 bases and J by 4 bases, with 11 bases left in between. This CDR3 contains 12 residues. Germline CDR1 is SGHRS and CDR2 is YFSETQ.